This note documents a single TCR beta chain sequence. The antigen it recognizes is unknown. No base-level quality is on record; no much larger clone is a single base apart. All donors were healthy Caucasians. The twin cohort consisted of three pairs of female monozygotic twins, all aged roughly 18 to 30 years. Peripheral blood mononuclear cells were the source from which RNA for the TCR libraries was isolated. The source of the sample is a study of identical twins (dated by TCRdb to 2015 to 2016). About the study as a whole: TCR alpha and beta repertoires from monozygotic twins, unrelated adults of various ages and cord blood were deep-sequenced to test whether fetal clonotypes persist. Replicate twin experiments were performed at different times using different library preparation protocols to rule out contamination. The investigation overall reported the following: Because the same donors could not be followed over many years, conclusions were based on cross-sectional statistical analysis. Compared with coincidental sharing between unrelated individuals, out-of-frame TCR alpha sequences shared between twins had an excess of sequences with low generation probability. Zero-insertion analyses could be partly confounded by invariant T cells such as MAIT and iNKT, although diverse VJ usage argued against such confounding for most clonotypes. Fewer insertions were carried by abundant cord blood beta clonotypes; a weaker similar trend was observed in young adult naive repertoires, while no such trend was observed in memory repertoires. A weaker excess of twin sharing was found in beta out-of-frame sequences because the signal-to-noise ratio was lowered by fewer shared sequences. Recombination models systematically underestimated out-of-frame TCR alpha sharing in monozygotic twins but agreed with sharing between unrelated individuals.

Libraries came from 5' RACE. The sequencer listed for this sample is Illumina HiSeq 2000. Template switching added a universal primer binding site, and the final cDNA carried a unique molecular identifier that allowed TCR cDNA molecules to be counted accurately. Specific primers in the conserved constant-segment region were used to synthesize first-strand cDNA for the TCR alpha and beta chains. To control for contamination, every cDNA library was double barcoded, receiving both a SMART-Mk sample barcode and Illumina barcodes. TruSeq adapter sequences, together with Illumina sample barcodes, were added in two successive PCR steps. TCR alpha and beta cDNA libraries were sequenced on the Illumina HiSeq platform with custom primers. In the authors' own workflow: MiGEC processed the raw reads to extract unique molecular identifiers, while MiXCR was used to determine the CDR3 positions. Recombination models were inferred per individual with the repgenHMM and IGoR tools using an EM algorithm. The tcR package in R was used for shared clonotype analysis, with sharing normalized by the product of cloneset sizes. Out-of-frame nonproductive sequences were analyzed to study raw recombination free of thymic and clonal selection effects. TCRdb handled the public reads itself, with Q25 trimming in fastp and clone calling in MiXCR, and kept productive beta chains. Each CDR3 protein gets just one entry, which takes the most common genes and DNA from the rows behind it. The V and J calls and clone size come from TCRdb's table, not from the authors' own analysis. This sample is represented by about 660,000 distinct CDR3 sequences; 8.6% of them were singletons. The top ten clones comprise around 0.95% of the sample.

A further study also used this sample, focusing on yellow fever vaccine responses in identical twins. The second investigation adds: According to the authors, in identical twins the way T cells responded to vaccination appeared partly convergent and partly personalized. The study precisely tracked vaccine-responding T cell clones in identical twins.

The sequencing sample was made of PBMCs. This receptor was taken from a woman aged 18-29 years in good health.

The CDR3 region: CASPTPHCKIGESSYEQYF. In nucleotide form, the sequence is TGTGCCAGCCCAACGCCACACTGTAAAATTGGCGAGAGCTCCTACGAGCAGTACTTC. This chain is built from TRBV3-1 and TRBJ2-7; no D gene is confidently identified. From cysteine to phenylalanine, the CDR3 is 19 amino acids long. Just CDR3 DNA is preserved here, 57 bases in frame from base 1. V drops 8 bases and J drops 0 bases, leaving 29 bases in between. The germline V gene (reference sequence) sets CDR1 to LGHDT and CDR2 to YNNKEL.